This T cell receptor (beta chain) appears in the sequencing data of a study of identical twins. Study results and limitations: Invariant MAIT and iNKT cells may have partly biased zero-insertion analyses.

The V and J ends lost 1 base and 6 bases respectively, with 8 bases between them. This CDR3 spans 13 amino acids. Germline V lookup: CDR1 KGHSH, CDR2 LQKENI. TCRdb passed the 5' RACE reads through MiXCR, listing each CDR3 protein once. The profile shows about 530,000 distinct CDR3 sequences, over 12% of them singletons. As concerns this clonotype: Its target is unknown.

The donors were all healthy and Caucasian. Another study also made use of these data, one on yellow fever vaccine responses in identical twins. That source adds: Vaccine-induced T cell responses in twins were reportedly observed to appear partly convergent, partly personalized.

The sequencing sample was made of CD4+ T cells sorted from blood. The TCR originated in a woman under 30 in good health. The gene calls are TRBV18 and TRBJ2-3; D is tentatively TRBD1 or TRBD2 (5 bases each). The CDR3 nucleotides are TGTGCCAGCTCACCACGGGACCGCGATACGCAGTATTTT. As protein: CASSPRDRDTQYF.